Sequencing of this T cell receptor (beta chain) was carried out in a study of glioma-infiltrating T cells. TCR alpha and beta CDR3 regions were amplified from RNA using iRepertoire nested multiplex PCR. TCRdb re-derived calls from the multiplex PCR reads in MiXCR, one entry per CDR3 protein. The sample holds more than 100,000 distinct CDR3 sequences, about 30% seen once. This clonotype was seen many times. The CDR3 extends over 11 amino acids. Trimming removed 2 bases from V and 14 bases from J, with 12 bases in between. Germline CDR1 is ENHRY and CDR2 is SYGVKD. The origin of this receptor is a human donor with low-grade glioma or glioblastoma, undergoing nonglioma brain surgery, or in good health (not recorded which). Sequenced sample: glioma tissue, nonneoplastic brain tissue, or PBMCs (not recorded which). This chain joins TRBV10-3 and TRBJ1-1; no definite D call. CDR3 loop: CAISELGLPFF. CDR3 nucleotide sequence: TGTGCCATCAGTGAGCTTGGACTGCCCTTCTTT.